This TCR beta chain stems from a study of blood T cell repertoires in COVID-19. Study-level information: The samples span acute and convalescent COVID-19 from the United States, Italy and Spain. Sources were T cells, B-cell-depleted T cells, or PBMCs; the material itself was cDNA or gDNA.

V shed 3 bases and J 3 bases; nucleotides not matched to a gene: 2. The CDR3 covers 14 residues. Per the germline V gene, CDR1 is MDHEN and CDR2 is SYDVKM. In regard to this clone: This same CDR3 is encoded by further DNA sequences in the sample.

In the original processing: Amplification of reference gene primers was used by the study to estimate nucleated cell counts. Profiled with immunoSEQ multiplex PCR; TCRdb holds only in-frame clones, not every one. That table supplies the V and J calls and clone size; D and trimming were determined from the DNA. This sample yields 200,000 to 300,000 clones, of which roughly 86% are seen a single time; 2.3% belongs to the top ten. The chain has TRBV28 and TRBJ2-7; 10 bases align to TRBD1. The clonotype comes from a woman between 50 and 59 years old with acute or convalescent COVID-19. The specimen was peripheral blood. CDR3 sequence (DNA): TGTGCCAGCAGTTTTCGGGACAGGGGCTACGAGCAGTACTTC. Translation: CASSFRDRGYEQYF.